This TCR beta chain was documented in a study of T cells and copy number aberrations in small-cell lung cancer (dated by TCRdb to 2020 to 2022). For context, the study as a whole: TCR repertoire sequencing was paired with whole-exome sequencing of the same tumor regions to relate T cell metrics to mutations and copy number aberrations. Tumor TCR data were available for roughly 16 patients, and 12 to 15 patients had TCR data from both tumor and normal tissue.

The immunoSEQ hsTCRB Kit was used with multiplexed V- and J-gene primers to amplify TCR-beta CDR3 regions from genomic DNA. Unique DNA barcodes were added in a second PCR, and the samples were pooled together with one negative control and one positive control. Pooled TCR-beta libraries were sequenced on an Illumina MiSeq with a 150-cycle paired-end protocol. Turning to the authors' computational methods: Adaptive Biotechnologies processed the raw sequencing data into a report containing normalized, annotated TCR-beta repertoires. T-cell density was computed as TCR-beta templates normalized to usable DNA, which was estimated by amplifying housekeeping genes. Richness was the count of unique rearrangements, and clonality was defined as 1 minus Pielou's evenness. Not all clones reach the TCRdb copy of this immuneACCESS table, which keeps in-frame sequences only. Checked studies attribute under half of the gap to unresolved V genes and leave the rest unexplained. V, J and clone size were drawn from that table, and D and trimming were deduced from the DNA. This sample lists thousands of clones; 65% to 85% were detected once. Roughly 9% of the sample lies in the top ten.

Per the germline V gene, SGDLS is the CDR1 and YYNGEE is the CDR2. V is cut by 0 bases and J by 7 bases, and the space between the germline ends is 13 bases. The CDR3 starts with the cysteine, ends with the phenylalanine, and has 14 residues. Only CDR3 DNA remains: 42 bases, in frame from the first base. This clone was picked up a small number of times. What this receptor recognizes is not known. No much larger clonotype is one base removed from it; base qualities were not supplied. Broader findings and caveats from the paper: All specimens were formalin-fixed paraffin-embedded tissue, which is known to introduce sequencing artifacts. Tumors had lower T-cell density, richness and clonality than adjacent lung tissue, though the difference in density was not significant. A small sample size, resulting from surgical resection being uncommon in small-cell lung cancer, limited the study, and the findings need validation.

Patients with limited-stage small-cell lung cancer who underwent surgical resection in Hangzhou, China, between the late 2000s and the early 2020s were included as donors. Every donor underwent upfront surgery with no preoperative chemotherapy or radiotherapy, and no donor received immunotherapy either before or after surgery. All 20 or so patients in the sequenced cohort were identified as smokers or heavy second-hand smokers. Adjacent normal lung was collected at least 2 cm from the tumor margin and was morphologically confirmed by two pathologists to be free of malignant cells. Multi-region TCR-beta sequencing of resected limited-stage small-cell lung cancers and of tumor-adjacent lung tissue was performed to characterize T cell repertoire heterogeneity. Genomic DNA was extracted from FFPE tissue using the AllPrep DNA/RNA FFPE Kit (Qiagen).

Sequencing used normal tissue next to the tumor. The rearrangement joined TRBV9 to TRBJ1-1, with no confident D gene call. This TCR derives from a woman in her seventies with small cell lung cancer. Some clones in this sample may be carry-over from other donors' samples. The sequenced DNA is TGTGCCAGCAGCGTAGGGCAGAGGGCGGGTGAAGCTTTCTTT. Its protein reads: CASSVGQRAGEAFF.